This is a list of T cell receptor beta chains from one sample in a study of CD8 T cells in Susac syndrome. In TCRdb, the immunoSEQ multiplex PCR reads were re-called with MiXCR into one record per CDR3 protein. The profile covers 100,000 to 150,000 distinct CDR3 sequences, with just under 95% appearing a single time and 0.21% taken by the ten largest. Sequenced: CD8+ T cells from PBMCs. Source of these receptors: a human donor with Susac syndrome. Both conserved end residues are part of each CDR3. The D gene is left open where the match is weak. A row's size may be missing; if present it is once, few, many or a size class.

>NA|TRBJ2-7|NA|TRBV7-2
TGTGCCAGCAGCTCCCCTACCGCCTACGAGCAGTACTTC
CASSSPTAYEQYF
>NA|TRBJ1-2|TRBD1|TRBV19
TGTGCCAGTAGTATAGATGAAGCTTCCGTGACAGGGAGGCGCTATGGCTACACCTTC
CASSIDEASVTGRRYGYTF
>NA|TRBJ2-3|TRBD2|TRBV27
TGTGCCAGCAAAGGACTAGCGGTTCCTTCCCTCAATACGCAGTATTTT
CASKGLAVPSLNTQYF
>NA|TRBJ2-6|TRBD1|TRBV9
TGTGCCAGCAGCTCCCGGGACAGGGGGCCGTCTGGGGCCAACGTCCTGACTTTC
CASSSRDRGPSGANVLTF
>NA|TRBJ2-7|NA|TRBV6-6
TGTGCCAGCAGAACAGCCGGGACACAAGCCTACGAGCAGTACTTC
CASRTAGTQAYEQYF
>NA|TRBJ2-5|TRBD2|TRBV13
TGTGCCAGCAGCTCCCTAATAGCGGGGGGAGAGACCCAGTACTTC
CASSSLIAGGETQYF
>NA|TRBJ2-7|TRBD1|TRBV4-2
TGTGCCAGCAGCCAAGATGAGGGGGCGCAGGGCTACGAGCAGTACTTC
CASSQDEGAQGYEQYF
>NA|TRBJ2-7|TRBD2|TRBV12-3/TRBV12-4
TGTGCCAGCAGTATAGCGGGAGGGGACTACGAGCAGTACTTC
CASSIAGGDYEQYF
>once|TRBJ1-1|NA|TRBV25-1
TGTGCCAGCAACCCCTGTAGAGGCACTGAAGCTTTCTTT
CASNPCRGTEAFF
>NA|TRBJ2-4|TRBD2|TRBV13
TGTGCCAGCAGCTTAGGCCTTGGACTAGCGGGGGGAGGTCAGTACTTC
CASSLGLGLAGGGQYF
>NA|TRBJ2-7|NA|TRBV9
TGTGCCAGCAGCGTTGGAGGGGGTGCCTACGAGCAGTACTTC
CASSVGGGAYEQYF
>NA|TRBJ2-1|NA|TRBV5-6
TGTGCCAGCGGACTATTAAGGCGGGGAGGCTATGAGCAGTTCTTC
CASGLLRRGGYEQFF
>NA|TRBJ2-7|TRBD1|TRBV12-3/TRBV12-4
TGTGCCAGCAGTGAAGGACAGGGGGCGGCCTACGAGCAGTACTTC
CASSEGQGAAYEQYF
>NA|TRBJ1-1|NA|TRBV5-1
TGCGCCAGCAGTTTTCGGGGAGGGAACACTGAAGCTTTCTTT
CASSFRGGNTEAFF
>once|TRBJ1-2|NA|TRBV13
TGTGCCAGCAGCTCCCGGGGAGGCTATGGCTACACCTTC
CASSSRGGYGYTF
>NA|TRBJ1-6|NA|TRBV6-2/TRBV6-3
TGTGCCAGCAGTTACTTCGAGGGGCACCAGTCACCCCTCCACTTT
CASSYFEGHQSPLHF
>NA|TRBJ2-5|TRBD2|TRBV15
TGTGCCACCAGCAGAGAGGGACTAGCGGGGTCGGGAGTGGAGACCCAGTACTTC
CATSREGLAGSGVETQYF
>NA|TRBJ1-1|TRBD1|TRBV29-1
TGCAGCGCGGAGGGGGCAGAGGAGAACACTGAAGCTTTCTTT
CSAEGAEENTEAFF
>NA|TRBJ2-1|NA|TRBV27
TGTGCCAGCAGTACCTTTGCGGGGCAACATTACAATGAGCAGTTCTTC
CASSTFAGQHYNEQFF
>NA|TRBJ2-1|TRBD2|TRBV20-1
TGCAGTGCTAGAGATGGACTAGCGGACTACAATGAGCAGTTCTTC
CSARDGLADYNEQFF
>NA|TRBJ2-1|TRBD2|TRBV7-9
TGTGCCAGCATATTTAGCGGGAAGGGCTACAATGAGCAGTTCTTC
CASIFSGKGYNEQFF
>NA|TRBJ2-2|NA|TRBV18
TGTGCCAGCTCCCCACCGGCGGTGAGGGAGACAGAGTCCGGGGAGCTGTTTTTT
CASSPPAVRETESGELFF
>NA|TRBJ2-1|NA|TRBV6-5
TGTGCCAGCAGTTACTCCCTCAATGAGCAGTTCTTC
CASSYSLNEQFF
>NA|TRBJ2-1|TRBD2|TRBV6-4
TGTGCCAGCAGTGCAACTAGCGGGAGCCACAATGAGCAGTTCTTC
CASSATSGSHNEQFF
>NA|TRBJ2-1|NA|TRBV25-1
TGTGCCAGCAGTGAATTAGGCCCCCATGCCAGCGGCCAATACAATGAGCAGTTCTTC
CASSELGPHASGQYNEQFF
>NA|TRBJ2-6|NA|TRBV12-3/TRBV12-4
TGTGCCAGCAGTCCCTCTGGGGCCAACGTCCTGACTTTC
CASSPSGANVLTF
>NA|TRBJ1-1|NA|TRBV20-1
TGCAGTGCTAGAGAACAAGGGGACACTGAAGCTTTCTTT
CSAREQGDTEAFF
>NA|TRBJ2-3|TRBD2|TRBV4-2
TGTGCCAGCAGCCAAGATCTGGGACTAGCGATCACAGATACGCAGTATTTT
CASSQDLGLAITDTQYF
>NA|TRBJ2-7|NA|TRBV4-3
TGCGCCAGCAGCCTAGACTCGGAGGGGACAGAGTACGAGCAGTACTTC
CASSLDSEGTEYEQYF
>NA|TRBJ1-5|NA|TRBV9
TGTGCCAGCAGCGTCGGGGGGGTGAGCAATCAGCCCCAGCATTTT
CASSVGGVSNQPQHF
>NA|TRBJ2-2|TRBD1|TRBV20-1
TGCAGTGCCCGGAAAGACAGGGGGTTCGAAGCGAACACCGGGGAGCTGTTTTTT
CSARKDRGFEANTGELFF
>NA|TRBJ2-7|TRBD2|TRBV6-1
TGTGCCAGCAGTCCCCTCGGCCTAGCGGTCGAGCAGTACTTC
CASSPLGLAVEQYF
>NA|TRBJ2-7|NA|TRBV4-1
TGCGCCAGCAGCCAACCCGGGAGTTACGAGCAGTACTTC
CASSQPGSYEQYF
>NA|TRBJ1-1|NA|TRBV28
TGTGCCAGCAGTTTATGGAGGAACACTGAAGCTTTCTTT
CASSLWRNTEAFF
>few|TRBJ2-7|NA|TRBV3-1
TGTGCCAGCAGCCAAGGACCACGCCCTTCCTACGAGCAGTACTTC
CASSQGPRPSYEQYF
>once|TRBJ2-3|TRBD2|TRBV6-6
TGTGCCAGTTCCCAGGGAGGGACAGATACGCAGTATTTT
CASSQGGTDTQYF
>few|TRBJ2-7|TRBD2|TRBV7-2
TGTGCCAGCAGCTCGGGACTAGCGGGAGGATACGAGCAGTACTTC
CASSSGLAGGYEQYF
>NA|TRBJ1-2|TRBD1|TRBV30
TGTGCCTGGAACCTTCCCGGGACAGTCTATGGCTACACCTTC
CAWNLPGTVYGYTF
>NA|TRBJ1-6|NA|TRBV28
TGTGCCAGCAGTCAACCGACAGAAAATTCACCCCTCCACTTT
CASSQPTENSPLHF
>NA|TRBJ2-3|NA|TRBV4-1
TGCGCCAGCAGCCAAGATATCAGGATTTTCACAGATACGCAGTATTTT
CASSQDIRIFTDTQYF
>NA|TRBJ1-4|NA|TRBV7-2
TGTGCCAGCAGCCAAGGGCGGGGAAGGGATGAAAAACTGTTTTTT
CASSQGRGRDEKLFF
>NA|TRBJ1-5|NA|TRBV12-3/TRBV12-4
TGTGCCAGCAGTAATAGCAATCAGCCCCAGCATTTT
CASSNSNQPQHF
>NA|TRBJ2-5|TRBD1|TRBV20-1
TGCAGTGCTAGCCCCGGGACAGGGACCGAGACCCAGTACTTC
CSASPGTGTETQYF
>NA|TRBJ1-1|TRBD1|TRBV30
TGTGCCTGGCTGACAGGGACTGAAGCTTTCTTT
CAWLTGTEAFF